This TCR beta chain comes out of a study of Graves' ophthalmopathy and Graves' hyperthyroidism (dated by TCRdb to the late 2010s). A note on the overall study: Stable hyperthyroidism was defined as no progression to ophthalmopathy within 18 months of follow-up. Following sampling, methimazole starting at 30 mg daily was administered to hyperthyroidism patients, and high-dose intravenous methylprednisolone was administered to ophthalmopathy patients. A discovery set of 90 to 100 patients (43 ophthalmopathy, about 59 stable hyperthyroidism) was enrolled to explore V-J signatures distinguishing ophthalmopathy from hyperthyroidism. In about six hyperthyroidism patients, the T-cell repertoire of thyroid tissue was compared with the T-cell repertoire of blood. In total, 135 blood samples were TCR-sequenced: around 42 ophthalmopathy, 75 hyperthyroidism and roughly 17 hyperthyroidism-to-ophthalmopathy patients. The independent validation cohort included some 19 hyperthyroidism patients plus 17 patients who later progressed from hyperthyroidism to ophthalmopathy. The study used signatures of the TCR beta repertoire to tell Graves' ophthalmopathy apart from Graves' hyperthyroidism and to predict which patients would progress to ophthalmopathy.

Study-wide conclusions, independent of this receptor: Most expanded thyroid clonotypes with a frequency above 0.001 also appeared in blood, which suggests that blood repertoires may reflect the immune response in the thyroid. In validation, the model predicted ophthalmopathy progression with about 71% sensitivity and around 72% specificity; eleven to twelve predicted patients were CT-confirmed with GO in a median of approximately 6.5 months. No statistical method was used to predetermine the sample size, and group allocation was not hidden from the investigators. The 13-signature model separated ophthalmopathy from stable hyperthyroidism with approximately 90% sensitivity and roughly 84% specificity in cross-validation, and 80%/75% in the test set.

Per the germline V gene, SGHAT is the CDR1 and FQNNGV is the CDR2. The CDR3 covers 16 residues, taking in both the cysteine and the phenylalanine. Kept here is only the CDR3 DNA, which spans 48 bases and is read in frame from base 1. At the junction V is shortened by 0 bases and J by 2 bases; bases outside the gene matches: 7. TCR beta CDR3 regions were amplified from RNA transcripts for repertoire sequencing. The first round of RT-PCR was done with HTBI primers and the Qiagen OneStep RT-PCR kit, and was followed by a second round of multiplex PCR, then size selection and purification. Libraries were sequenced on an Illumina HiSeq2000 using paired-end 100 bp reads. The original methods were these. Reads were processed with SOAPnuke, discarding reads with adapters, uncalled bases, mean Phred below 15, or no exact constant-primer or identifier match. COPE v1.2.5 was used to merge high-quality paired reads. Each unique nucleotide sequence was treated as a clonotype, and MiTCR v1.1 was used to align the clonotypes to the IMGT TRB V, D and J references. The analysis was limited to V-J combinations with a frequency above 0.0001, which together covered 99.2% of the repertoires. For each V-J combination, a TCR clonal expansion and chaos score was defined as the ratio of F50 clonal expansion to chaos observed in the TCRdist matrix. Features were reduced by Welch's t-statistics and random forest to around 14 V-J combinations, which fed a naive Bayes classifier. The similarity between thyroid and blood repertoires was quantified using the Morisita-Horn index. TCRdb reprocessed the public reads (quality trimming at Q25 with fastp, clone calling with MiXCR) and kept in-frame beta chains. Rows with one shared CDR3 protein collapse into an entry with the most common genes and DNA. What appears here as the V and J calls and clone size reflects TCRdb's work, not the paper's. This sample gives around 1,200,000 distinct CDR3 sequences in total; roughly two fifths of them show up just once. Together, the top ten hold more than 9.5% of the sample.

The hyperthyroidism patients were 18 to 65 years old and newly diagnosed, with a disease duration of less than 2 months. Patients with other autoimmune diseases, uncontrolled infections, pregnancy or lactation were excluded. Diagnosis was based on clinical symptoms, serum thyroxine, TRAb, thyroid ultrasound and orbital computed tomography. Total RNA was extracted using Trizol reagent, and RNA quality was checked on an Agilent 2100 Bioanalyzer. About this clonotype: No cognate antigen has been identified for it. No base quality values were provided; no much bigger clone lies one nucleotide off.

The sequence came from an adult man with Graves' hyperthyroidism. The sample was peripheral blood or thyroid tissue (not recorded which). The chain uses TRBV11-2 and TRBJ2-7, with 7 central nucleotides matching TRBD2. Read as DNA, the sequence is TGTGCCAGCAGCTTAGATTCGGGGGGACCCACCTACGAGCAGTACTTC. Its coded protein is CASSLDSGGPTYEQYF.